The next 3 T cell receptor beta chains were all read from a single sample in a study of blood T cell repertoires in COVID-19. The assay was immunoSEQ multiplex PCR, and TCRdb's table has in-frame clones only and misses some. The top ten clones hold 1.5% to 2% of a sample with a few hundred thousand clones, around 87% of them seen once. Source material: PBMCs or T cells enriched from blood (not recorded which). The receptors were sampled from a woman aged 45-65 years who had recovered from COVID-19.

This clone was counted a few times. The chain is built from TRBV3-1 (or the pseudogene TRBV3-2) and TRBJ1-2; D might be TRBD1 (5 bases). The CDR3 has 13 residues. Between the trimmed V and J ends, which lost 1 base and 7 bases, there was a span of 10 bases. CDR1 and CDR2 (germline): LGHDT, YNNKEL (reference sequence). The CDR3 protein is CASSQVREGGYTF. DNA of the CDR3: TGTGCCAGCAGCCAAGTCAGGGAGGGTGGCTACACCTTC.

The chain carries TRBV15 and TRBJ1-2; D unclear. This CDR3 contains 13 residues. From germline, CDR1 is LNHNV and CDR2 YYDKDF (reference sequence). Deletions cut 6 bases from V and 4 bases from J, with 12 bases between. In DNA, the CDR3 is TGTGCCACCAGTGAGGGCAACGGCTATGGCTACACCTTC. Protein product: CATSEGNGYGYTF.

The chain employs TRBV7-2 and TRBJ2-1; the match to TRBD2 covers 14 bases. Germline lookup yields CDR1 SGHTA and CDR2 FQGNSA. J was trimmed by 7 bases and V by 5 bases; bases with no gene match: 4. The CDR3 is 15 amino acids. Here the CDR3 DNA reads TGTGCCAGCAGCACCCGACTAGCGGGAGGGAATGAGCAGTTCTTC. This encodes CASSTRLAGGNEQFF.